Described below is a single T cell receptor (beta chain) sequence and its context. The CDR3 totals 17 residues. In germline, CDR1 is SEHNR, CDR2 FQNEAQ (reference sequence). The trim removed 5 bases at V and 4 bases at J, leaving 6 bases unmatched. This sample stems from a study of blood T cell repertoires in COVID-19. Produced via immunoSEQ multiplex PCR; TCRdb's table is partial and in-frame only. The sample holds about 90,000 clones, roughly nine tenths seen once. Sequenced sample: peripheral blood. This TCR derives from a human donor with active COVID-19. The donor label of this sample is uncertain. This rearrangement joins TRBV7-9 to TRBJ2-1; 15 bases match TRBD2. The DNA for the CDR3 is TGTGCCAGCAGCCCCGGACTAGCGGGGGGGTTGTACAATGAGCAGTTCTTC. It encodes CASSPGLAGGLYNEQFF.